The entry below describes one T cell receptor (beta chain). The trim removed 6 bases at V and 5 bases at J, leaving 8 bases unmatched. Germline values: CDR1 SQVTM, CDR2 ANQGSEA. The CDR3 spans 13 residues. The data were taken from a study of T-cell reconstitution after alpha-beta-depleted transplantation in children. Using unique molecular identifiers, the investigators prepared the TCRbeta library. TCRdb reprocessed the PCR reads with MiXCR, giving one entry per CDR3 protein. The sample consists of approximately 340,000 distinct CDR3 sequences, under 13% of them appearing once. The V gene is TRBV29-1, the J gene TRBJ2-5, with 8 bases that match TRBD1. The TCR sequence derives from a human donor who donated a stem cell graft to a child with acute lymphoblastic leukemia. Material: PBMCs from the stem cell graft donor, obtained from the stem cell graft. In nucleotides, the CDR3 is TGCAGCGTCGAGACAGGGGCTGGGGAGACCCAGTACTTC. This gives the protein CSVETGAGETQYF.